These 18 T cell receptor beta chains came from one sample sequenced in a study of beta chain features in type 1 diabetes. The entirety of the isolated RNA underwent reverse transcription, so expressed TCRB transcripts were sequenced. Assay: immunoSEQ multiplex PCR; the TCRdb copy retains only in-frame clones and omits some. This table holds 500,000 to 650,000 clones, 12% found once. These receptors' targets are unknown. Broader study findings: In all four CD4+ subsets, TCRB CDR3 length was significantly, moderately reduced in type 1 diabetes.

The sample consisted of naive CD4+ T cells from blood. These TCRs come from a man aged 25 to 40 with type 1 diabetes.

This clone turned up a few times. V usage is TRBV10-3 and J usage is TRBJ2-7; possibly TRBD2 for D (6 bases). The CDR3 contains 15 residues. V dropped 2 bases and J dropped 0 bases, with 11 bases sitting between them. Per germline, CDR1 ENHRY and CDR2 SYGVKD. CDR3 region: CAISEAIGGSYEQYF. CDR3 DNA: TGTGCCATCAGTGAGGCGATCGGGGGCTCCTACGAGCAGTACTTC.

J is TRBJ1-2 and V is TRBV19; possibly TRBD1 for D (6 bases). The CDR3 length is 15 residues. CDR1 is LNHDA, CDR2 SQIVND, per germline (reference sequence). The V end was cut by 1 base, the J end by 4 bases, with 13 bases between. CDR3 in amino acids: CASSIGQEILYGYTF. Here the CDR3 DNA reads TGTGCCAGTAGTATAGGACAGGAGATTCTCTATGGCTACACCTTC.

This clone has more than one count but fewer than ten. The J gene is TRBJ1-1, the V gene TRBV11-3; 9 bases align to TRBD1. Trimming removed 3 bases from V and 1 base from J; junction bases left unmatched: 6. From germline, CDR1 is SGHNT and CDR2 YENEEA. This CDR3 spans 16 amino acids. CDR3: CASSLGQGVWNTEAFF. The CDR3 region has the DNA TGTGCCAGCAGCTTGGGACAGGGTGTTTGGAACACTGAAGCTTTCTTT.

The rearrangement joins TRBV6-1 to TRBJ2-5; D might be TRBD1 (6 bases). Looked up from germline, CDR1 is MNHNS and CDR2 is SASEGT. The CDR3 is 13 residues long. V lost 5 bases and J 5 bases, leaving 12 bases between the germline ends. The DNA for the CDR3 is TGTGCCAGCAGTTTGGATGGGGGCGAGACCCAGTACTTC. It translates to CASSLDGGETQYF.

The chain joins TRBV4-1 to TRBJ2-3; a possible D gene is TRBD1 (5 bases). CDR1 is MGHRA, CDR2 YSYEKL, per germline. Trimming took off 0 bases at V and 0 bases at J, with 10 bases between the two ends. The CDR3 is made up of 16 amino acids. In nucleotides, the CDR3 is TGCGCCAGCAGCCAAGACCGACAGTCTAGCACAGATACGCAGTATTTT. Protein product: CASSQDRQSSTDTQYF.

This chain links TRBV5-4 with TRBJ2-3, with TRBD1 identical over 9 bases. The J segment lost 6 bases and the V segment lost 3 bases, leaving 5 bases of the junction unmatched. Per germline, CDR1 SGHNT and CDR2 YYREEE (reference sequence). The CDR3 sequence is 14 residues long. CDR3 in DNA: TGTGCCAGCAGCTCGGGACAGGGTGGGGATACGCAGTATTTT. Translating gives CASSSGQGGDTQYF.

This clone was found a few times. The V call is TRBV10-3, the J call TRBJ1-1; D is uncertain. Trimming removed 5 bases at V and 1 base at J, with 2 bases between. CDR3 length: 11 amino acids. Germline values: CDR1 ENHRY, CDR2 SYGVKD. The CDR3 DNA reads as TGTGCCATCAGTCAGAACACTGAAGCTTTCTTT. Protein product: CAISQNTEAFF.

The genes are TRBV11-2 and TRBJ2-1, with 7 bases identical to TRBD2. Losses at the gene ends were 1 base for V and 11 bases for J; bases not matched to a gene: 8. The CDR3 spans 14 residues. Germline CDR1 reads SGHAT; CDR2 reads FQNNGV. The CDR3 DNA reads TGTGCCAGCAGCTTAGCACTAGCGTTCCTCAAGCAGTTCTTC. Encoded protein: CASSLALAFLKQFF.

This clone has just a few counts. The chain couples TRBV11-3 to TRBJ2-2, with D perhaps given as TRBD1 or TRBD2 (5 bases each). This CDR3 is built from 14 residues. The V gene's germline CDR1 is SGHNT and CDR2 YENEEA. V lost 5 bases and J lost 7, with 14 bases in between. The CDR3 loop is CASSPGAASGELFF. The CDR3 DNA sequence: TGTGCCAGCAGCCCCGGGGCGGCTAGCGGGGAGCTGTTTTTT.

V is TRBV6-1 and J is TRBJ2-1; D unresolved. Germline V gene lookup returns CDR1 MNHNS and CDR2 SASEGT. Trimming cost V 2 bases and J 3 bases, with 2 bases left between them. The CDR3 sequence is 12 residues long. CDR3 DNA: TGTGCCAGCAGTGAAAGCTACAATGAGCAGTTCTTC. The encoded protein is CASSESYNEQFF.

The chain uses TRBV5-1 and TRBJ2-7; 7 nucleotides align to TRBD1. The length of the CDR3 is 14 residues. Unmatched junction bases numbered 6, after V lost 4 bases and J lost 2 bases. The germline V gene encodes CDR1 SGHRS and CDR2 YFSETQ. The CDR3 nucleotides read TGCGCCAGCAGCGTCCGGGACAGCACCTACGAGCAGTACTTC. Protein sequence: CASSVRDSTYEQYF.

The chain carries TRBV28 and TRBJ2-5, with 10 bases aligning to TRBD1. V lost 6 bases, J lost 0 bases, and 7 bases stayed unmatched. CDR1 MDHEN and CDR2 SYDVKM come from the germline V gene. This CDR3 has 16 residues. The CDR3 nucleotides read TGTGCCAGCAGCTCCTCGGGACAGGGGTACCAAGAGACCCAGTACTTC. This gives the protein CASSSSGQGYQETQYF.

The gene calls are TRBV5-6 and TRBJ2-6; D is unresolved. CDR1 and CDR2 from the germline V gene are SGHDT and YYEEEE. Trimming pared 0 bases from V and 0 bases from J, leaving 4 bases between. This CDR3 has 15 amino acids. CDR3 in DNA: TGTGCCAGCAGCTTGGTGGGCTCTGGGGCCAACGTCCTGACTTTC. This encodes CASSLVGSGANVLTF.

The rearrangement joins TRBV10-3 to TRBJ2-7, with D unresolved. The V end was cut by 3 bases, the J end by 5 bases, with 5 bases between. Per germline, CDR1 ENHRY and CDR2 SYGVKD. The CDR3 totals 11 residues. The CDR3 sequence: CAISDNHEQYF. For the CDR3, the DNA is TGTGCCATCAGTGACAACCACGAGCAGTACTTC.

This CDR3 is CAISESVQGYGYTF. The CDR3 DNA is TGTGCCATCAGTGAGTCGGTACAGGGGTATGGCTACACCTTC. The rearrangement joins TRBV10-3 to TRBJ1-2; TRBD1 agrees at 7 bases. Losses at the gene ends were 0 bases for V and 5 bases for J; bases not matched to a gene: 3. The CDR3 sequence is 14 residues long. Germline loops: CDR1 ENHRY, CDR2 SYGVKD.

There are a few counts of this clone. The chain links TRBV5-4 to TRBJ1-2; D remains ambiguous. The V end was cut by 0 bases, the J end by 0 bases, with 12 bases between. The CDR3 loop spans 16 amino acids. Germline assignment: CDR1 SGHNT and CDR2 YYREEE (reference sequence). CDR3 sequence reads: CASSLGAGVTNYGYTF. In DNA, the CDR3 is TGTGCCAGCAGCTTGGGGGCCGGGGTGACTAACTATGGCTACACCTTC.

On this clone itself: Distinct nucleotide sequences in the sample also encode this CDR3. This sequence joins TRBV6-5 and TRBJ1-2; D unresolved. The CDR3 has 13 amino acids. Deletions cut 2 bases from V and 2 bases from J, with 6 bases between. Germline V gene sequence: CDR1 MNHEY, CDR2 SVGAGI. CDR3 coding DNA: TGTGCCAGCAGTTACACGGGGAACTATGGCTACACCTTC. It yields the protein CASSYTGNYGYTF.

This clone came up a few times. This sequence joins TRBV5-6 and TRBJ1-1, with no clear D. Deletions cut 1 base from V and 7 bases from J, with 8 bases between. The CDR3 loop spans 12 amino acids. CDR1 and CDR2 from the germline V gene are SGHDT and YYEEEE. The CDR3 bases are TGTGCCAGCAGCTTGAAACCCCTTGAAGCTTTCTTT. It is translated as CASSLKPLEAFF.